The sequence of this TCR beta chain was determined in a study of T cells in Graves' hyperthyroidism and ophthalmopathy. The study's findings and limits: Ophthalmopathy was predicted by the model a median of approximately 6.6 months ahead of onset.

The sample holds many counts of this clonotype. The antigen remains unidentified. The source material, RNA transcripts, was used to amplify TCR beta CDR3 regions. The HTBI primer set served for first-round RT-PCR of the TCR CDR3. TCRdb called the multiplex PCR reads again in MiXCR, with one record for every CDR3 protein. Of 450,000 to 650,000 distinct CDR3 sequences in the sample, 20% are singletons; the top ten hold about 26%. Germline V gives CDR1 SGHTA, CDR2 FQGNSA. The CDR3 has 13 residues. V was pared by 6 bases and J by 4 bases, with 12 bases between. Exclusion followed for patients with uncontrolled infection, other autoimmune disease, pregnancy or lactation. The authors obtained PBMCs from over 8.5 ml of fresh peripheral blood.

This clonotype was obtained from a man in his late teens or twenties with Graves' hyperthyroidism. This chain joins TRBV7-2 and TRBJ1-1; no clear D gene. The specimen was blood. For the CDR3, the DNA is TGTGCCAGCAGGAAACCCCGGGTCACTGAAGCTTTCTTT. Amino acids: CASRKPRVTEAFF.